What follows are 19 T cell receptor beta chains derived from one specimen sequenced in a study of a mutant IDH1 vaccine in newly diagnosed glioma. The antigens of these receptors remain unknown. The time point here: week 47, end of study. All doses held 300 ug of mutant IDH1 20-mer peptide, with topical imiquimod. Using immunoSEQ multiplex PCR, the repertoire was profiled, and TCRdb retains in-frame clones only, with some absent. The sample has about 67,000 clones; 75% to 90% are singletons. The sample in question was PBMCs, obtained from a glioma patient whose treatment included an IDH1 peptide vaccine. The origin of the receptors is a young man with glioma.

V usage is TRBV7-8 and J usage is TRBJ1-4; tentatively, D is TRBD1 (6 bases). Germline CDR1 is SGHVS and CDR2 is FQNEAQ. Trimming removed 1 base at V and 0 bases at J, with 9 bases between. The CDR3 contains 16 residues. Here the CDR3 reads CASSLGHRATNEKLFF. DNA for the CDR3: TGTGCCAGCAGCTTAGGTCACAGGGCAACTAATGAAAAACTGTTTTTT.

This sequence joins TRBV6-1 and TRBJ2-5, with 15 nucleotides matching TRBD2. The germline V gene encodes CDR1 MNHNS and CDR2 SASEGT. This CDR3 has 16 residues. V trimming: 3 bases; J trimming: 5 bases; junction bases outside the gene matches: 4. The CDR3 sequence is CASSDRTSGGAETQYF. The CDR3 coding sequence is TGTGCCAGCAGTGACCGGACTAGCGGGGGGGCGGAGACCCAGTACTTC.

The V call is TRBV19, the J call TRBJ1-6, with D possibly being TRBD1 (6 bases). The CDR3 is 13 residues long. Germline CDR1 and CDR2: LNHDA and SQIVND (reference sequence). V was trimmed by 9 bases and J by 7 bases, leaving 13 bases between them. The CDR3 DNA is TGTGCCAGCTGGGGCAGGGGCAATTCACCCCTCCACTTT. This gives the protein CASWGRGNSPLHF.

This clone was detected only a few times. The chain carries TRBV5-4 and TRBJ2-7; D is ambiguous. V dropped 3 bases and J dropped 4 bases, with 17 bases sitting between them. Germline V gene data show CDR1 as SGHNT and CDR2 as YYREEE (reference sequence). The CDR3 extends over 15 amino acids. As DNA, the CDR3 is TGTGCCAGCAGCTCGGACGCATGGGGAAAGTACGAGCAGTACTTC. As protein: CASSSDAWGKYEQYF.

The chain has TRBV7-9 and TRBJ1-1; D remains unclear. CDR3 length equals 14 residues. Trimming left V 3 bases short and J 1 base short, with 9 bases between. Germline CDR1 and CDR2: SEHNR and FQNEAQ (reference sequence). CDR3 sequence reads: CASSLMLGNTEAFF. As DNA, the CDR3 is TGTGCCAGCAGCTTGATGTTGGGGAACACTGAAGCTTTCTTT.

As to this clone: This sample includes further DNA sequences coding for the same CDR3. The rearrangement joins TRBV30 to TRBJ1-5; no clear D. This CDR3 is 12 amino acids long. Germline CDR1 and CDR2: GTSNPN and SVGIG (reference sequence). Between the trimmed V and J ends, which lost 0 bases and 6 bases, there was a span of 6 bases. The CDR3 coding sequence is TGTGCCTGGAGTGTACAAGGTCAGCCCCAGCATTTT. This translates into CAWSVQGQPQHF. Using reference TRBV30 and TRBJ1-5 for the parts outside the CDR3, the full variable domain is SQTIHQWPATLVQPVGSPLSLECTVEGTSNPNLYWYRQAAGRGLQLLFYSVGIGQISSEVPQNLSASRPQDRQFILSSKKLLLSDSGFYLCAWSVQGQPQHFGDGTRLSIL.

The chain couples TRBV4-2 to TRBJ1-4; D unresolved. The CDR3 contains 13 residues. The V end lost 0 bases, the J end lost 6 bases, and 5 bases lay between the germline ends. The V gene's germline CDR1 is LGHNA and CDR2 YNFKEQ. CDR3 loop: CASSQDWDEKLFF. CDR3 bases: TGTGCCAGCAGCCAAGATTGGGATGAAAAACTGTTTTTT.

The CDR3 sequence: CASSSTRKLFF. The CDR3 DNA reads TGTGCCAGCAGTTCGACTAGAAAACTGTTTTTT. This sequence joins TRBV28 and TRBJ1-4; D not resolved. The germline gives CDR1 MDHEN, CDR2 SYDVKM. This CDR3 region has 11 residues. V lost 4 bases and J 10 bases, leaving 7 bases between the germline ends.

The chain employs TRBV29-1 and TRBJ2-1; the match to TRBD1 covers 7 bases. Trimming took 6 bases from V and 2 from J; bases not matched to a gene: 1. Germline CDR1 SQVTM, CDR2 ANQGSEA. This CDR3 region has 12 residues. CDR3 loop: CSVDRAYNEQFF. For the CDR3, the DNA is TGCAGCGTCGACAGGGCCTACAATGAGCAGTTCTTC.

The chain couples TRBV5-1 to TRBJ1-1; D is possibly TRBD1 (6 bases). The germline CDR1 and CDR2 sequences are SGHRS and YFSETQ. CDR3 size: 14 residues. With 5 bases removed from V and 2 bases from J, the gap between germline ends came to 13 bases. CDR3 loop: CASRPLQGNTEAFF. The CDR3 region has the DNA TGCGCCAGCAGACCTCTACAGGGAAACACTGAAGCTTTCTTT.

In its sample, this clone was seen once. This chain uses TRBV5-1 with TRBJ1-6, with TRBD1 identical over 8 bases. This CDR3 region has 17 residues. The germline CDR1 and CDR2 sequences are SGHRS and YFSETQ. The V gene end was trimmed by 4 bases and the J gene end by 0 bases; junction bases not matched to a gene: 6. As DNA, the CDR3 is TGCGCCAGCAGCCCGACAGGGGCGAGCTCCTATAATTCACCCCTCCACTTT. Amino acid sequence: CASSPTGASSYNSPLHF.

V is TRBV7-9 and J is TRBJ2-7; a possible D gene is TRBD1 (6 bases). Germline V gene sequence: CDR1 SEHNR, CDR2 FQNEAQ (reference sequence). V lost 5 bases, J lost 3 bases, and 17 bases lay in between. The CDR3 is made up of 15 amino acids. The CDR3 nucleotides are TGTGCCAGCAGCAATGACAGGACATCTCGCTACGAGCAGTACTTC. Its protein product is CASSNDRTSRYEQYF.

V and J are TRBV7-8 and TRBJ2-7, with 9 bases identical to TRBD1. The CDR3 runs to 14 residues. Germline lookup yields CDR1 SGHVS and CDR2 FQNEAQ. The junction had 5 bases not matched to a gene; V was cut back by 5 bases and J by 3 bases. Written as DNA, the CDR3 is TGTGCCAGCAGCAGGACAGGGGTTCTCTACGAGCAGTACTTC. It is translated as CASSRTGVLYEQYF.

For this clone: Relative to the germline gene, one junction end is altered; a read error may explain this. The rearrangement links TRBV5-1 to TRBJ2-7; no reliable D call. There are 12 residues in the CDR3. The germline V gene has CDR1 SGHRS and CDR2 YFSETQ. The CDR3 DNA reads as TGCGCCAGCAGCTTGGCCTCCTCCGAGCAGTACTTC. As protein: CASSLASSEQYF.

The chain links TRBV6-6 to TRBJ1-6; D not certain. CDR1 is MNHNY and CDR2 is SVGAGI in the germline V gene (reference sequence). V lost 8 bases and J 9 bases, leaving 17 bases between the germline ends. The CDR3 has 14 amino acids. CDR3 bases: TGTGCCAGCGACGGTATGGGTCTGAGTTCACCCCTCCACTTT. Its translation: CASDGMGLSSPLHF.

CDR3 coding DNA: TGCGCCAGCAGCCAAGAACGAGCGGGAAACCAAGAGACCCAGTACTTC. Translating it yields CASSQERAGNQETQYF. The chain has TRBV4-1 and TRBJ2-5, with 7 nucleotides matching TRBD2. The CDR3 covers 16 residues. V shed 0 bases, J shed 0 bases, and the junction held 4 bases outside the gene matches. Germline CDR1 MGHRA, CDR2 YSYEKL.

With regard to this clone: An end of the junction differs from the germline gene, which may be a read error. The CDR3 spells CASGDYEQYF. The CDR3 nucleotides read TGTGCCAGCGGTGACTACGAGCAGTACTTC. V and J are TRBV25-1 and TRBJ2-7; D is ambiguous. Germline lookup yields CDR1 MGHDK and CDR2 SYGVNS. The CDR3 length is 10 residues.

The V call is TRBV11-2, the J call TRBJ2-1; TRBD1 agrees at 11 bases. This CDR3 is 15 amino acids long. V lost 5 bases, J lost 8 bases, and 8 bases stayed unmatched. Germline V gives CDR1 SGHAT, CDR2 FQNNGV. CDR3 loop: CASSTRTGGLDEQFF. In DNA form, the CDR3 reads TGTGCCAGCAGCACCCGGACAGGGGGCCTCGATGAGCAGTTCTTC.

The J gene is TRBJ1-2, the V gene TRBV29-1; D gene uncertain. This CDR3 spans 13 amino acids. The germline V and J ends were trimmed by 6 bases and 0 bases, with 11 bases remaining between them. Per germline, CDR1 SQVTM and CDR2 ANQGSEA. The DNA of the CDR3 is TGCAGCGTCGCAGGTCATACTAACTATGGCTACACCTTC. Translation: CSVAGHTNYGYTF.